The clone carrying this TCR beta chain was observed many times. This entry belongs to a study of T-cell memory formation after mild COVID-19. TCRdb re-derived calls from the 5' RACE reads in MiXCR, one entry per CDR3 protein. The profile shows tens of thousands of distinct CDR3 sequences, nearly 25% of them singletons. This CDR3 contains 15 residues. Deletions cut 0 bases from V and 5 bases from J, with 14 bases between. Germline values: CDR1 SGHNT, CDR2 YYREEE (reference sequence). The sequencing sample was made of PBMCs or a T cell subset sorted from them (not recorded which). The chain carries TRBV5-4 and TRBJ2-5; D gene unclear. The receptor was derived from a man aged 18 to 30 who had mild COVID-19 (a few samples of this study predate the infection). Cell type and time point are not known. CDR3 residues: CASSLGVEAKETQYF. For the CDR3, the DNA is TGTGCCAGCAGCTTGGGGGTTGAAGCGAAGGAGACCCAGTACTTC.